The present T cell receptor (beta chain) was sequenced within a study of T cell responses to AZD1222 COVID-19 vaccine listed by TCRdb under 2021. Regarding the complete study: A total of 240 or so trial participants underwent TCR sequencing, of whom nearly 210 had received two doses of AZD1222 and some 25 had received two doses of the MenACWY control vaccine. Trial participants were enrolled into age subgroups of 18-55, 56-69 and 70-plus years, which contained about 160, 30 and 59 TCR-sequenced participants, respectively. Summary of the overall study and its limitations: Most participants were white British and females outnumbered males, and the authors suggested that clonal diversity may have been underestimated. Conclusions about previously exposed vaccinees are limited because only a handful of AZD1222 recipients were SARS-CoV-2 seropositive at baseline. After two AZD1222 doses, spike-specific TCR breadth and depth were significantly higher than at day 0 and than in MenACWY recipients. The 56-69-year group was small, and its depth increase did not reach significance, likely because of low power. Because no day 14 peak-response samples were available, repertoires were characterized only after the peak T cell response. CD4 TCRs associated with the vaccine covered the entire spike protein, and the dominant responses were in regions 160-218 and 743-854. Reportedly, close to half of the unique spike-specific TCRs recognized epitopes lying outside the regions that are mutated in the B.1.351 and B.1.1.7 variants.

Regarding this clone: No cognate antigen has been identified for it. Qualities for individual bases were not recorded, and no much larger clone is one base off.

The CDR3 regions of human TCRbeta chains were analyzed by immunosequencing. As for the authors' bioinformatics: TCRs in the repertoires were compared against a reference library of SARS-CoV-2-specific TCRs that had been generated with the MIRA antigen-specificity platform. Breadth was defined as the fraction of unique TCRs that were SARS-CoV-2-associated, and depth was defined as the fraction of total T cells that were SARS-CoV-2-associated. Using the MIRA data, every spike-specific TCR was mapped to the spike region that the TCR reacted to and assigned to either a CD4 or a CD8 class. Log10-transformed breadth and depth values were compared by one-way ANOVA with Sidak's multiple comparisons tests. Drawn from immuneACCESS, this table holds only the in-frame rearrangements with V and J called that TCRdb kept. Clones are partly lost; checked studies trace under half to an unresolved V gene and leave the rest unexplained. V and J calls and clone size are as listed in that table; D and trimming were resolved from the DNA. This sample holds tens of thousands of clones; more than 85% were observed only once. The ten largest clones represent roughly 5% of the sample.

The CDR3 numbers 13 residues from cysteine through phenylalanine. The DNA shown is the 39-base CDR3, in frame from base 1. V and J are truncated by 3 bases and 1 base respectively, leaving an intervening sequence of 6 bases. Reading the germline V gene (reference sequence) gives CDR1 SEHNR and CDR2 FQNEAQ. The time point label corresponds to: about 28 days (+/-7) after the second vaccine dose. AZD1222 recipients whose second dose came at about 4 weeks and those whose second dose came at about 12 weeks were combined into one group, since spike-specific TCR depth and breadth did not differ between the two schedules. Samples from vaccinated people were obtained from the UK trials COV001 and COV002, which included a single-blind randomized controlled phase 2/3 trial of AZD1222 (ChAdOx1 nCoV-19) in healthy adults. For TCRbeta chain sequencing, PBMC samples were collected from trial participants at day 0 and at day 28 after the second dose.

The TCR was taken from an adult who received the AZD1222 COVID-19 vaccine. The chain employs TRBV7-9 and TRBJ1-1; no D gene is confidently identified. The sequences come from peripheral blood, collected 28 days after the second AZD1222 dose. The CDR3 protein sequence reads: CASSFGENTEAFF. The DNA reads as follows: TGTGCCAGCAGCTTTGGGGAGAACACTGAAGCTTTCTTT.